This TCR beta chain was sequenced during a study of memory CD4+ T cells and cytomegalovirus serostatus (dated by TCRdb to between 2017 and 2020). Regarding the study in general: A total of roughly 35 healthy Belgian adults, of whom 9 were CMV seropositive and approximately 24 were CMV seronegative, were included in the cohort. The study sequenced CD4+ memory TCRbeta repertoires of a Belgian cohort with known cytomegalovirus serostatus to replicate a published TCR-based CMV serostatus classifier. The paper as a whole reports these results and caveats: Results were interpreted as suggesting that the CMV-associated TCR signature is largely present in the CD4+ memory repertoire. For CMV serostatus prediction, a median bootstrapped AUC of about 0.96 was reached with the original framework, and a median bootstrapped AUC of about 0.91 was reached with a US-trained random forest. Unlike the original study, which covered naive and memory CD4+ and CD8+ populations, the Belgian study sequenced only CD4+CD45RO+ memory cells. On the Belgian cohort, the classifier built on the original framework reached a median bootstrapped AUC of roughly 0.96, with a 95% CI of 0.76-1.00. Of 164 previously reported CMV-associated TCRbeta sequences, 55 to 75 appeared in the CD4+ memory repertoires, each in one to five individuals.

A FACSAria II was used to sort memory CD4+ T cells, defined as single viable CD3+CD4+CD8-CD45RO+ cells. CMV serostatus was determined using a Roche Elecsys assay that detects serum IgG against CMV pp150, pp28, p38 and p52. After thawing, total CD4+ T cells were enriched by positive selection with CD4 magnetic microbeads. The samples came from a different study that was designed specifically to examine the CD4+ T cell memory repertoire. Following standard operating procedures, peripheral blood mononuclear cells were isolated and cryopreserved, while serum was kept at -80 degrees C. CD3-PerCP (BW264/56), CD4-APC (RPA-T4), CD45RO-PE (UCHT1) and CD8-Pacific Orange (3B5) antibodies were used for staining, and non-viable cells were excluded with Sytox blue. Notes on this clone: Its antigen target is currently unknown. No base qualities exist here, and no much larger clone lies one base off it.

The V and J ends are trimmed by 2 bases and 7 bases, leaving 9 bases between them. Taken from the germline V gene, the CDR1 and CDR2 loops are SGHTA and FQGTGA. The CDR3, cysteine through phenylalanine, is 13 amino acids long. Solely the CDR3 DNA is kept, with 39 bases framed from the first base. The Quick-DNA Microprep Kit was used to extract genomic DNA from the sorted cells. TCRbeta DNA was amplified with the immunoSEQ hsTCRbeta kit following the manufacturer's protocol. TCRbeta libraries were sequenced on an Illumina MiSeq instrument. The study's own analysis went as follows. Removing out-of-frame sequences left a few million distinct TCRbeta sequences, an average of roughly 68,000 per individual. Each individual was scored using the number of around 180 previously reported CMV-associated TCRbeta sequences that the individual carried and the total number of productive distinct TCRbeta sequences. A beta-binomial model was reimplemented in Python, and scikit-learn random forests with default parameters were trained on US cohort data. Classifier performance on the Belgian cohort was summarized as median AUC with percentile confidence intervals calculated over 10,000 bootstrap iterations. As stored in TCRdb, this immuneACCESS dataset retains in-frame rearrangements with V and J assigned. A fraction of the clones does not appear; measured against another copy, unresolved V genes explain less than half of the discrepancy, and the remainder lacks a known reason. For V, J and clone size, that table is used; D and trimming come from the DNA. Present in this sample are about 100,000 clones, about 80% of which were seen just once. The ten largest clones represent 3.6% of the sample.

This chain joins TRBV7-3 to TRBJ2-1; matching of 6 bases hints at TRBD2 as the D gene. The specimen was memory CD4+ T cells from blood. The clonotype was recovered from an adult in good health and CMV-seropositive. The CDR3 protein is CASSLAGRNEQFF. The DNA sequence is TGTGCCAGCAGCTTAGCGGGAAGAAATGAGCAGTTCTTC.